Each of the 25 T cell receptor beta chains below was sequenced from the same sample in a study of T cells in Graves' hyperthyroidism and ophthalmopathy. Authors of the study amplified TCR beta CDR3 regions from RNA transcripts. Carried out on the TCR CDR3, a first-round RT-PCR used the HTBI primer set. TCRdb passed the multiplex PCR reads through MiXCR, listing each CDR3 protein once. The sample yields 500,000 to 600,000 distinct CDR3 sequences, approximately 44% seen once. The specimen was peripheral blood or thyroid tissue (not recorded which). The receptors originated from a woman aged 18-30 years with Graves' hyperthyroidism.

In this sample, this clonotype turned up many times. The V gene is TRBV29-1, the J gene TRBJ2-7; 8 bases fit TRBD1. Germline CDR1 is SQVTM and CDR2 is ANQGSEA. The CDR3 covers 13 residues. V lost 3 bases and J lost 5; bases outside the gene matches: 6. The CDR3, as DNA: TGCAGCGTTGAGGGCAGGGGGCGCGACGAGCAGTACTTC. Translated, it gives CSVEGRGRDEQYF.

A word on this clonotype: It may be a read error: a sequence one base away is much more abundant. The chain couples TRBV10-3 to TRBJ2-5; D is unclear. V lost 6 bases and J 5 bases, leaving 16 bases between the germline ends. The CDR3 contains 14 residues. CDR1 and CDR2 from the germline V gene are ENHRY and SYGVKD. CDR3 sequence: CAIRGVWPAETQYF. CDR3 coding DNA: TGTGCCATCAGAGGAGTTTGGCCGGCGGAGACCCAGTACTTC.

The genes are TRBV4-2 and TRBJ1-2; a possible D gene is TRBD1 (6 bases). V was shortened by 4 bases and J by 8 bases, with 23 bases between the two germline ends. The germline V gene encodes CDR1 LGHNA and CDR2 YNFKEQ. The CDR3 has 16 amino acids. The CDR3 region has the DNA TGTGCCAGCAGCCCGCGAACCAGGGGCCAAGGCAGCGGCTACACCTTC. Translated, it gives CASSPRTRGQGSGYTF.

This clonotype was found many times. CDR3 loop: CASRRREETKTAQYF. CDR3 nucleotide sequence: TGTGCCAGCAGGAGGCGGGAGGAGACCAAGACGGCCCAGTACTTC. This sequence joins TRBV2 and TRBJ2-5; 8 nucleotides match TRBD2. With V trimmed by 6 bases and J by 9 bases, 15 bases remained unmatched. This CDR3 region has 15 residues. Germline CDR1 SNHLY, CDR2 FYNNEI. The whole variable domain, remainder taken from reference TRBV2 and TRBJ2-5, is EPEVTQTPSHQVTQMGQEVILRCVPISNHLYFYWYRQILGQKVEFLVSFYNNEISEKSEIFDDQFSVERPDGSNFTLKIRSTKLEDSAMYFCASRRREETKTAQYFGPGTRLLVL.

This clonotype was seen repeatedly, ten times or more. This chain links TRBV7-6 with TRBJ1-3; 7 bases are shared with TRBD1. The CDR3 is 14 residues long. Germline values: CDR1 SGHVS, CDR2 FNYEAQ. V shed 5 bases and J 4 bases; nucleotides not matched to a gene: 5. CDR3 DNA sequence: TGTGCCAGCAGCCCGAGGGACAGAGGAAACACCATATATTTT. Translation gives CASSPRDRGNTIYF.

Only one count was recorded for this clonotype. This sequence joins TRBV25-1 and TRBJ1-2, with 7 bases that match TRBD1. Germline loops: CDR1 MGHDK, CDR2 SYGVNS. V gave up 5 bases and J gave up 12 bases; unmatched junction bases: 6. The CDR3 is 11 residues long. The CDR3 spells CASSRTGGNTF. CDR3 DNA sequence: TGTGCCAGCAGTCGGACAGGCGGCAACACCTTC.

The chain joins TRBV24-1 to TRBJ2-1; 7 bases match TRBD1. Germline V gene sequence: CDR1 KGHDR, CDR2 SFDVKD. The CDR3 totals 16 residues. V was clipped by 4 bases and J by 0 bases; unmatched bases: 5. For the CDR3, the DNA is TGTGCCACCAGTGAAGACCCAGGGGGCTCCTACAATGAGCAGTTCTTC. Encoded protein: CATSEDPGGSYNEQFF.

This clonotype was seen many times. The CDR3 region is CASSFEYTPGETQYF. The DNA for the CDR3 is TGTGCCAGCAGCTTCGAATATACTCCCGGCGAGACCCAGTACTTC. This chain joins TRBV7-8 and TRBJ2-5; no clear D gene. This CDR3 spans 15 amino acids. V was trimmed by 3 bases and J by 5 bases, leaving 16 bases between them. The germline CDR1 and CDR2 sequences are SGHVS and FQNEAQ. The full variable domain, completed using reference TRBV7-8 and TRBJ2-5, is GAGVSQSPRYKVAKRGQDVALRCDPISGHVSLFWYQQALGQGPEFLTYFQNEAQLDKSGLPSDRFFAERPEGSVSTLKIQRTQQEDSAVYLCASSFEYTPGETQYFGPGTRLLVL.

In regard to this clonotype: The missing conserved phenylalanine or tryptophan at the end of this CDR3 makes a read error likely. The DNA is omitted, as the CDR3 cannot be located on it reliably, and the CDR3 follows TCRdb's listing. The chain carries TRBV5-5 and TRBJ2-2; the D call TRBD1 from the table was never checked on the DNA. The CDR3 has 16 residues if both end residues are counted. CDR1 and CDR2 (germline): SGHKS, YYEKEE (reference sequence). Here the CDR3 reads CASSSSDRAYTGELVL.

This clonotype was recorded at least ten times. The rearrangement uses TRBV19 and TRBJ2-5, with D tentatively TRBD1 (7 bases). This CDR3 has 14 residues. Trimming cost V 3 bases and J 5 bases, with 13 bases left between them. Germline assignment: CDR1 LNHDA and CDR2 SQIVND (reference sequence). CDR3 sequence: CASSMETGTETQYF. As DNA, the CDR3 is TGTGCCAGTAGTATGGAGACAGGGACTGAGACCCAGTACTTC.

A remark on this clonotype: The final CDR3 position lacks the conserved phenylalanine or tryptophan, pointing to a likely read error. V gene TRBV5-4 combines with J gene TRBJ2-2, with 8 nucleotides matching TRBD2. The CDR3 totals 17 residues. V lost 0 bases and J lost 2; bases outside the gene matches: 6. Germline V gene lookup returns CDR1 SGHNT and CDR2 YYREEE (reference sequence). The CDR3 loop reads CASSLALLAVNTGELFR. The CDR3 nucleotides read TGTGCCAGCAGCTTGGCCCTACTAGCGGTTAACACCGGGGAGCTGTTTAGG.

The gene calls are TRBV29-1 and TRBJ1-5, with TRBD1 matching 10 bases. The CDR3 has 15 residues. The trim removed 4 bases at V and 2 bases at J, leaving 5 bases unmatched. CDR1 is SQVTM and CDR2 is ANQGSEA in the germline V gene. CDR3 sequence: CSVALGTGGNQPQHF. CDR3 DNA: TGCAGCGTTGCCCTCGGGACAGGGGGCAATCAGCCCCAGCATTTT.

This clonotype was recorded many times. This CDR3 reads CASSLKGSYEQYF. The CDR3 DNA sequence: TGTGCCAGCAGCTTGAAGGGGTCCTACGAGCAGTACTTC. The chain recombines TRBV7-9 with TRBJ2-7; D may be TRBD1 (5 bases). The ends were cut back, 3 bases at V and 1 base at J, with 7 bases in the middle. Germline lookup yields CDR1 SEHNR and CDR2 FQNEAQ (reference sequence). The CDR3 is 13 residues long. The full variable domain, with the rest looked up from reference TRBV7-9 and TRBJ2-7, is DTGVSQNPRHKITKRGQNVTFRCDPISEHNRLYWYRQTLGQGPEFLTYFQNEAQLEKSRLLSDRFSAERPKGSFSTLEIQRTEQGDSAMYLCASSLKGSYEQYFGPGTRLTVT.

The CDR3 reads CASSAPRTGNGGYTF. In DNA, the CDR3 is TGTGCCAGCAGCGCGCCTCGGACAGGGAACGGTGGCTACACCTTC. V and J are TRBV12-3 or TRBV12-4 and TRBJ1-2; 8 bases map to TRBD1. J lost 7 bases, V lost 6 bases, and 13 bases had no gene match. The CDR3 consists of 15 residues.

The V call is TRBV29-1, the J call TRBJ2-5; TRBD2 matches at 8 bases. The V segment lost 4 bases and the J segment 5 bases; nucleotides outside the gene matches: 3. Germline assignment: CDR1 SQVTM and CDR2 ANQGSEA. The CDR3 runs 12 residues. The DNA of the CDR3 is TGCAGCGTTGCGGGAGGGCCGGAGACCCAGTACTTC. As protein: CSVAGGPETQYF.

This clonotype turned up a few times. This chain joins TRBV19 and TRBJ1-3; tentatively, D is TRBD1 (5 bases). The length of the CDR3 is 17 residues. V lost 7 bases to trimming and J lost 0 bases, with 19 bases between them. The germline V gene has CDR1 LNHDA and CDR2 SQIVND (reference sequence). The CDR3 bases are TGTGCCAGTACCCGGGCCCCCGGGGGACTCTCTGGAAACACCATATATTTT. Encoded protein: CASTRAPGGLSGNTIYF.

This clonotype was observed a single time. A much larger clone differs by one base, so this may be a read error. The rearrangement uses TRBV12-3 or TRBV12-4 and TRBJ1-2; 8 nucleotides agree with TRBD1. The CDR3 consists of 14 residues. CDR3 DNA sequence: TGTGCTAGTGGTTTGGACAGGGATAACTATGGCTACACCTTC. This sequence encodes CASGLDRDNYGYTF.

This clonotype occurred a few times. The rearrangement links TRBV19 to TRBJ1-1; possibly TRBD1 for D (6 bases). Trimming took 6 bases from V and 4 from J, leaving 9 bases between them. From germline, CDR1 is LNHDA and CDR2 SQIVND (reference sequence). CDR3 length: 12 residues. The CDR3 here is CASSWGLTEAFF. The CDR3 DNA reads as TGTGCCAGTAGCTGGGGGCTCACTGAAGCTTTCTTT.

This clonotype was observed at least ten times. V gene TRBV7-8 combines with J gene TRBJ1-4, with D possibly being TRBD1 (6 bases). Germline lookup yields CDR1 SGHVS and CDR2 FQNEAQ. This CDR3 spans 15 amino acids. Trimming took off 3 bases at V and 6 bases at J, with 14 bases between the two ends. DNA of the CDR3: TGTGCCAGCAGCTTGGGAACAGGGTATGATGAAAAACTGTTTTTT. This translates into CASSLGTGYDEKLFF.

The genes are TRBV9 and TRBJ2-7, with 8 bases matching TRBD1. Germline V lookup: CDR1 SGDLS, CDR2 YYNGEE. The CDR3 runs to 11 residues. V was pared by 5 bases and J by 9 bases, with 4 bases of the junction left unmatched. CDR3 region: CASSFDRGQYF. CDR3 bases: TGTGCCAGCAGTTTTGACAGGGGGCAGTACTTC.

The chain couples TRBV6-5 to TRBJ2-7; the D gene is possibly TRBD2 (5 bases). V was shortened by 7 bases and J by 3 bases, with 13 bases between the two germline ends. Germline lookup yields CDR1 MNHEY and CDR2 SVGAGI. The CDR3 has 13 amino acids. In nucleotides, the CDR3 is TGTGCCAGCACTCCTGAGGGAAACTACGAGCAGTACTTC. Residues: CASTPEGNYEQYF.

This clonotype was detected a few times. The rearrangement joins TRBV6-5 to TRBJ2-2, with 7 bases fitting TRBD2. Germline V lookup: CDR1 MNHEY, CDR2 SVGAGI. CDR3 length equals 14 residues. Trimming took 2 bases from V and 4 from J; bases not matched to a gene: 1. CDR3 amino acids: CASSYGTTTGELFF. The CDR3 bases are TGTGCCAGCAGTTACGGGACTACCACCGGGGAGCTGTTTTTT.

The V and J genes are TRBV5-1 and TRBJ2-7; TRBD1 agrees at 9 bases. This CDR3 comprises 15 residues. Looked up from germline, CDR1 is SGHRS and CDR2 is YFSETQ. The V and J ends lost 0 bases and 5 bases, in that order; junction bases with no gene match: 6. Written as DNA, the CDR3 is TGCGCCAGCAGCTTGGGGGACAGGGAGAGTGACGAGCAGTACTTC. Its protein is CASSLGDRESDEQYF.

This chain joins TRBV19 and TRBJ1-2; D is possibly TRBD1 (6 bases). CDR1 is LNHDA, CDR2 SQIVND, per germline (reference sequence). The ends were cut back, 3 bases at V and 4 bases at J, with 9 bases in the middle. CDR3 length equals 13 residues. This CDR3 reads CASSMGAIYGYTF. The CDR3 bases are TGTGCCAGTAGTATGGGGGCCATCTATGGCTACACCTTC.

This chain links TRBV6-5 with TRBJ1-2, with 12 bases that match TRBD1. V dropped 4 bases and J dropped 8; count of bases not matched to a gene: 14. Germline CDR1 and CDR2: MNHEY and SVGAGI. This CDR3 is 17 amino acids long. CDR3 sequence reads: CASSSGTGGRIGEGYTF. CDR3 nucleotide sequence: TGTGCCAGCAGTTCCGGGACAGGGGGCCGAATAGGTGAAGGCTACACCTTC.